The 2 T cell receptor beta chains below come from one sample, sequenced in a study of blood T cell repertoires in COVID-19 (dated by TCRdb to 2020 to 2022). The library was generated by the immunoSEQ multiplex PCR assay. TCRdb holds this immuneACCESS table with in-frame rearrangements only. Some clones are missing; in checked studies, unresolved V genes explain under half, and the rest has no known cause. The sample has 55,000 to 70,000 clones on record, around 89% of them singletons. 10% of the sample rests with the top ten. Source material: PBMCs or T cells enriched from blood (not recorded which). The receptor source for this set is a woman aged 35 to 49 who had recovered from COVID-19.

J is TRBJ2-7 and V is TRBV25-1, with D maybe TRBD1 (7 bases). The CDR3 has 14 residues. V was cut by 6 bases and J by 4 bases, with 16 bases left in between. Looked up from germline, CDR1 is MGHDK and CDR2 is SYGVNS. CDR3 protein: CASSGRGDLYEQYF. CDR3 coding DNA: TGTGCCAGCAGCGGCAGGGGGGACCTATACGAGCAGTACTTC.

The chain links TRBV6-6 to TRBJ2-3; 9 bases fit TRBD2. V was clipped by 4 bases and J by 3 bases; unmatched bases: 2. The germline V gene encodes CDR1 MNHNY and CDR2 SVGAGI (reference sequence). CDR3 size: 14 residues. The CDR3 sequence: CASSSSGTTDTQYF. As DNA, the CDR3 is TGTGCCAGCAGTTCTAGCGGGACTACAGATACGCAGTATTTT.